These 26 T cell receptor beta chains share one sample of origin, sequenced in a study of blood T cells in healthy people across ages. It was with a sample-barcoded 5' primer and a J-beta primer mix that a second PCR of about 7 to 12 cycles was run. MiXCR was run by TCRdb on the 5' RACE reads, yielding one entry per CDR3 protein. The repertoire holds some 1.7 million distinct CDR3 sequences, with roughly 27% as singletons. Sequencing used blood. The receptors were gathered from a woman aged 25-40 years in good health.

The chain recombines TRBV3-1 with TRBJ2-1; D remains unclear. Per the germline V gene, CDR1 is LGHDT and CDR2 is YNNKEL (reference sequence). This CDR3 contains 14 residues. V lost 4 bases and J 6 bases, leaving 13 bases between the germline ends. CDR3 DNA sequence: TGTGCCAGCAGCCCTGAGATGGCCGGCAATGAGCAGTTCTTC. This gives the protein CASSPEMAGNEQFF.

The chain has TRBV6-1 and TRBJ1-5, with D hard to call. The germline CDR1 and CDR2 sequences are MNHNS and SASEGT. The CDR3 is 14 residues long. V dropped 5 bases and J dropped 6 bases, with 14 bases sitting between them. CDR3 nucleotides: TGTGCCAGCAGTCGGACCCCGTGGGGTCAGCCCCAGCATTTT. Encoded protein: CASSRTPWGQPQHF.

The chain links TRBV20-1 to TRBJ2-7; TRBD2 matches at 7 bases. Germline V gives CDR1 DFQATT, CDR2 SNEGSKA (reference sequence). V shed 2 bases, J shed 2 bases, and the junction held 12 bases outside the gene matches. The CDR3 loop spans 16 amino acids. The CDR3 DNA reads as TGCAGTGCTAGATATGGGGGAGGGCGGGGGACCTACGAGCAGTACTTC. It translates to CSARYGGGRGTYEQYF.

This chain joins TRBV5-1 and TRBJ2-3, with D perhaps matching TRBD1 (5 bases). The germline V gene has CDR1 SGHRS and CDR2 YFSETQ. Trimming removed 4 bases at V and 7 bases at J, with 19 bases between. This CDR3 region has 15 residues. The CDR3 is CASSLDSPLGNTQYF. CDR3 bases: TGCGCCAGCAGCCTAGACAGTCCGTTAGGTAATACGCAGTATTTT.

Concerning this clonotype itself: A much larger clone differs by one base, so this may be a read error. The rearrangement uses TRBV12-3 or TRBV12-4 and TRBJ2-4, with D possibly matching TRBD2 (5 bases). The CDR3 is made up of 13 amino acids. The V and J ends lost 5 bases and 13 bases respectively, with 18 bases between them. CDR3 nucleotide sequence: TGTGCCAGCAGTCATGGACTGGTCTACAAGCAGTACTTC. Its translation: CASSHGLVYKQYF.

This clonotype has only a few counts. A much larger clone differs by one base, so this may be a read error. V is TRBV2 and J is TRBJ1-2, with TRBD1 matching over 9 bases. The CDR3 has 13 amino acids. Germline V gene sequence: CDR1 SNHLY, CDR2 FYNNEI. The ends lost 6 bases at V and 4 bases at J; junction bases unmatched: 3. The CDR3 bases are TGTGCCAGCAGAGCGGGACAGGGCTATGGCTACACCTTC. Protein product: CASRAGQGYGYTF.

The chain links TRBV7-2 to TRBJ1-6, with D possibly TRBD1 on 6 matching bases. The CDR3 runs 16 residues. Germline lookup yields CDR1 SGHTA and CDR2 FQGNSA. The V end lost 5 bases, the J end lost 10 bases, and 21 bases lay between the germline ends. DNA of the CDR3: TGTGCCAGCAGCCCAGATGGGACAAAGGGTCCATCACCCCTCCACTTT. Its protein product is CASSPDGTKGPSPLHF.

With respect to this clonotype: This clone may be a read error of a much larger clone one base away. V gene TRBV4-1 combines with J gene TRBJ2-1; TRBD2 matches at 10 bases. The junction had 6 bases not matched to a gene; V was cut back by 2 bases and J by 2 bases. Germline V lookup: CDR1 MGHRA, CDR2 YSYEKL. CDR3 length: 17 residues. CDR3 in DNA: TGCGCCAGCAGCCAATTACTAGCGGGGAGAACCTACAATGAGCAGTTCTTC. Encoded protein: CASSQLLAGRTYNEQFF.

V gene TRBV7-2 combines with J gene TRBJ2-1, with 9 positions matching TRBD1. Germline V CDR1 and CDR2: SGHTA, FQGNSA. This CDR3 is built from 14 residues. J was trimmed by 6 bases and V by 5 bases; bases with no gene match: 5. The CDR3 DNA sequence: TGTGCCAGCAGCGGGGACAGGGAGGGCAATGAGCAGTTCTTC. Protein sequence: CASSGDREGNEQFF.

The chain employs TRBV11-2 and TRBJ2-1; 16 positions agree with TRBD2. Germline V gives CDR1 SGHAT, CDR2 FQNNGV. Trimming at V came to 6 bases and at J to 0 bases, leaving 8 bases not matched to a gene. This CDR3 contains 19 residues. The CDR3 coding sequence is TGTGCCAGCAGTCGGGGGGGACTAGCGGGAGGGAGCTCCTACAATGAGCAGTTCTTC. Encoded protein: CASSRGGLAGGSSYNEQFF.

Points on this clonotype: One junction end disagrees with the germline gene, perhaps due to a read error. This chain connects TRBV20-1 to TRBJ2-5, with 10 bases identical to TRBD2. Germline lookup yields CDR1 DFQATT and CDR2 SNEGSKA (reference sequence). The CDR3 consists of 14 residues. The CDR3 bases are TGCAGTGGTAGAGCGGGAGGGCCCGGGGAGACCCAGTACTTC. This sequence encodes CSGRAGGPGETQYF.

The rearrangement joins TRBV6-6 to TRBJ2-4, with TRBD1 matching over 8 bases. TRBJ2-5 explains the end of the DNA better; the J call may be wrong. The CDR3 is 16 amino acids. Germline CDR1 and CDR2: MNHNY and SVGAGI (reference sequence). The CDR3 region is CASSTTRTGFQETQYF. In DNA, the CDR3 is TGTGCCAGCAGTACGACCAGGACAGGGTTCCAAGAGACCCAGTACTTC.

The chain is built from TRBV20-1 and TRBJ2-3; a weak D match, TRBD1 (5 bases). V was cut by 5 bases and J by 1 base, with 22 bases left in between. Germline V CDR1 and CDR2: DFQATT, SNEGSKA (reference sequence). This CDR3 spans 17 amino acids. The CDR3 bases are TGCAGTGCTTCACCATCCCCCCAGGGATGGGGCACAGATACGCAGTATTTT. Translating gives CSASPSPQGWGTDTQYF.

This chain links TRBV11-2 with TRBJ2-7; 7 bases align to TRBD2. V dropped 4 bases and J dropped 3; count of bases not matched to a gene: 15. This CDR3 comprises 17 residues. Per germline, CDR1 SGHAT and CDR2 FQNNGV. The CDR3: CASSSNQRSSGVYEQYF. CDR3 bases: TGTGCCAGCAGCTCCAACCAGAGGAGCAGCGGGGTCTACGAGCAGTACTTC. Combining the CDR3 with reference TRBV11-2 and TRBJ2-7 gives the whole variable domain EAGVAQSPRYKIIEKRQSVAFWCNPISGHATLYWYQQILGQGPKLLIQFQNNGVVDDSQLPKDRFSAERLKGVDSTLKIQPAKLEDSAVYLCASSSNQRSSGVYEQYFGPGTRLTVT.

The chain couples TRBV30 to TRBJ2-1, with TRBD1 matching over 7 bases. The junction had 9 bases not matched to a gene; V was cut back by 8 bases and J by 2 bases. The CDR3 has 14 amino acids. Germline V gene data show CDR1 as GTSNPN and CDR2 as SVGIG (reference sequence). As DNA, the CDR3 is TGTGCCGGTAACCGGGACAGAGCCTACAATGAGCAGTTCTTC. This codes for CAGNRDRAYNEQFF.

The chain recombines TRBV29-1 with TRBJ1-2; D remains unclear. Germline lookup yields CDR1 SQVTM and CDR2 ANQGSEA. The CDR3 has 11 residues. V was shortened by 4 bases and J by 8 bases, with 11 bases between the two germline ends. CDR3 region: CSVGPGFGYTF. In DNA form, the CDR3 reads TGCAGCGTTGGGCCGGGGTTCGGCTACACCTTC.

This clonotype has only a few counts. V is TRBV28 and J is TRBJ2-1; 13 nucleotides agree with TRBD2. Germline assignment: CDR1 MDHEN and CDR2 SYDVKM. CDR3 length: 17 residues. V shed 5 bases, J shed 7 bases, and the junction held 11 bases outside the gene matches. The CDR3 loop is CASSPTSGRPGWNEQFF. Written as DNA, the CDR3 is TGTGCCAGCAGTCCGACTAGCGGGAGGCCGGGGTGGAATGAGCAGTTCTTC.

This clonotype came up a few times. V and J are TRBV20-1 and TRBJ2-5; D may be TRBD2 (6 bases). The CDR3 covers 17 residues. Germline V CDR1 and CDR2: DFQATT, SNEGSKA (reference sequence). Trimming left V 1 base short and J 11 bases short, with 29 bases between. The CDR3 reads CSARAAKGRRDVNEQYF. The CDR3, as DNA: TGCAGTGCTAGAGCTGCAAAGGGGAGGAGAGATGTCAATGAGCAGTACTTC.

This clonotype has a handful of counts. The CDR3 loop reads CSAHPGGAKNIQYF. CDR3 nucleotides: TGCAGTGCTCACCCGGGGGGAGCCAAAAACATTCAGTACTTC. The gene calls are TRBV20-1 and TRBJ2-4, with 7 bases identical to TRBD2. Germline-derived CDR1 and CDR2 are DFQATT and SNEGSKA (reference sequence). CDR3 length: 14 amino acids. The V segment lost 5 bases and the J segment 0 bases; nucleotides outside the gene matches: 4.

This clonotype has ten or more counts. This chain links TRBV10-3 with TRBJ2-7, with D hard to call. V was cut by 6 bases and J by 0 bases, with 9 bases left in between. The CDR3 length is 13 residues. Germline CDR1 ENHRY, CDR2 SYGVKD. The CDR3 region is CAIRANFSYEQYF. The CDR3, as DNA: TGTGCCATCAGGGCGAACTTCTCCTACGAGCAGTACTTC.

The chain links TRBV9 to TRBJ1-3; a weak D match, TRBD1 (5 bases). Germline-derived CDR1 and CDR2 are SGDLS and YYNGEE. V was clipped by 2 bases and J by 0 bases, with 9 bases between them. The CDR3 loop spans 15 amino acids. The CDR3 DNA reads as TGTGCCAGCAGCGTCAAGGGGAACTCTGGAAACACCATATATTTT. It specifies CASSVKGNSGNTIYF.

As concerns this clonotype: A junction boundary mismatches the germline segment, possibly from a read error. V and J are TRBV10-2 and TRBJ1-1, with 7 positions matching TRBD1. Germline V gene sequence: CDR1 WSHSY, CDR2 SAAADI. The length of the CDR3 is 15 residues. CDR3 DNA sequence: TGCGCCAACAGTGAATGGACAGGTATGAACACTGAAGCTTTCTTT. It encodes CANSEWTGMNTEAFF.

This clonotype has only one observation. The genes are TRBV30 and TRBJ2-4; TRBD2 agrees at 9 bases. CDR1 is GTSNPN, CDR2 SVGIG, per germline (reference sequence). The length of the CDR3 is 14 residues. The V and J ends lost 5 bases and 4 bases, in that order; junction bases with no gene match: 6. The CDR3 is CAWPTSGRKNIQYF. CDR3 in DNA: TGTGCCTGGCCGACGAGCGGGAGGAAAAACATTCAGTACTTC.

This clonotype was counted at least ten times. The chain links TRBV7-3 to TRBJ2-1; 11 bases are a match to TRBD2. Losses at the gene ends were 4 bases for V and 4 bases for J; bases not matched to a gene: 3. Per the germline V gene, CDR1 is SGHTA and CDR2 is FQGTGA. The CDR3 sequence is 15 residues long. For the CDR3, the DNA is TGTGCCAGCAGCTATAGCGGGGGGGAGTACAATGAGCAGTTCTTC. This gives the protein CASSYSGGEYNEQFF.

Notes on this clonotype: A much larger clone differs by one base, so this may be a read error. CDR3: CSAPDPGTAANEQFF. In DNA form, the CDR3 reads TGCAGTGCGCCAGACCCCGGGACAGCCGCCAATGAGCAGTTCTTC. The rearrangement joins TRBV20-1 to TRBJ2-1, with 7 bases matching TRBD1. Per germline, CDR1 DFQATT and CDR2 SNEGSKA (reference sequence). J gave up 6 bases and V 6 bases, and 14 bases lay outside the gene matches. The CDR3 contains 15 residues.

This clonotype showed up just a few times. The chain recombines TRBV11-2 with TRBJ2-3, with D possibly TRBD2 on 6 matching bases. Germline loops: CDR1 SGHAT, CDR2 FQNNGV. The length of the CDR3 is 17 residues. V was cut by 1 base and J by 2 bases, with 16 bases left in between. The CDR3 bases are TGTGCCAGCAGCTTAGTTGATACGGGAGCCCTCACAGATACGCAGTATTTT. Translating gives CASSLVDTGALTDTQYF.